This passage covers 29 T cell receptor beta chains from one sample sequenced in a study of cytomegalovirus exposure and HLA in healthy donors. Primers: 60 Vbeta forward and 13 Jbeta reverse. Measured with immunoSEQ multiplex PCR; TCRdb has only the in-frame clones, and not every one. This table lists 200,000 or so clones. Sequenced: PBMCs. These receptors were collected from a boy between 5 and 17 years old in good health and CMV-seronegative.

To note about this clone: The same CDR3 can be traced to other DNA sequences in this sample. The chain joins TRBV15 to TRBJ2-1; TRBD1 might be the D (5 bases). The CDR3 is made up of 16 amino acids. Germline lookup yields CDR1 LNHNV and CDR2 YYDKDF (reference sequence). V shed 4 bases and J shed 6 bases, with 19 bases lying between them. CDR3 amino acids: CATSKGRGPLSNEQFF. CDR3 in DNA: TGTGCCACCAGCAAAGGAAGGGGCCCACTGTCCAATGAGCAGTTCTTC.

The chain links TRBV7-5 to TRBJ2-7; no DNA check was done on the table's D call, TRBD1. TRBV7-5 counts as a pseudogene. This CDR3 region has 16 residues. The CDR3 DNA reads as TGTGCCAGAAGCTATCCCCCGACAGGGGGCCCCTACGAGCAGTACTTC. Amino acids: CARSYPPTGGPYEQYF.

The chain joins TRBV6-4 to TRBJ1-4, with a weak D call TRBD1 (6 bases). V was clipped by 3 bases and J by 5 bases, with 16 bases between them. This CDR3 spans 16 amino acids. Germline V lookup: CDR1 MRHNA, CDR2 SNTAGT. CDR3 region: CASSEYTGLGNEKLFF. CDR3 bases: TGTGCCAGCAGTGAGTATACAGGGTTAGGGAATGAAAAACTGTTTTTT.

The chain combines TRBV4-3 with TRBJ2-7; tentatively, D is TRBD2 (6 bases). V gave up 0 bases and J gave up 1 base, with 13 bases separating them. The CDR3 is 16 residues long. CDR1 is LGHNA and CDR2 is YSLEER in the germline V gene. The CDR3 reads CASSQEWPSESYEQYF. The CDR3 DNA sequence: TGCGCCAGCAGCCAAGAATGGCCTAGCGAATCCTACGAGCAGTACTTC.

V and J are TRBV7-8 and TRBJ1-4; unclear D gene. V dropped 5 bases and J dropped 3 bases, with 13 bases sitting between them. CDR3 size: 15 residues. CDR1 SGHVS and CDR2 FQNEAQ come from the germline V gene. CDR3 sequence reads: CASSVEVTPNEKLFF. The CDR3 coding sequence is TGTGCCAGCAGCGTTGAGGTTACACCTAATGAAAAACTGTTTTTT.

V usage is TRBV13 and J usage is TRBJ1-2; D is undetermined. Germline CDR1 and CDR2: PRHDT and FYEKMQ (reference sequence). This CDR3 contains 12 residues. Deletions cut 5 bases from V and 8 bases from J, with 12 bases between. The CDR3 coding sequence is TGTGCCAGCAGCCGGAGTAACGCCGGCTACACCTTC. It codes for CASSRSNAGYTF. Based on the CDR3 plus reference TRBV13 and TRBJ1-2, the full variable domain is AAGVIQSPRHLIKEKRETATLKCYPIPRHDTVYWYQQGPGQDPQFLISFYEKMQSDKGSIPDRFSAQQFSDYHSELNMSSLELGDSALYFCASSRSNAGYTFGSGTRLTVV.

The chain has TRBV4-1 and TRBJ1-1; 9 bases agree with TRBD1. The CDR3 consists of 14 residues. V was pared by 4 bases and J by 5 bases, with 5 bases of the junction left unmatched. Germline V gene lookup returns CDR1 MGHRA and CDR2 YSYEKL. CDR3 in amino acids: CASSLDRGRTEAFF. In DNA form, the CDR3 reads TGCGCCAGCAGCCTGGACAGGGGAAGGACTGAAGCTTTCTTT.

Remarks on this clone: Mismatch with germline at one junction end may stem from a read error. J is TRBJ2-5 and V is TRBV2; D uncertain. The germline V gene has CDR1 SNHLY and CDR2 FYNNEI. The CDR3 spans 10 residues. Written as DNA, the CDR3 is TGTGCCAGCAGTGGGGCCGTACAAGACTTC. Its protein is CASSGAVQDF.

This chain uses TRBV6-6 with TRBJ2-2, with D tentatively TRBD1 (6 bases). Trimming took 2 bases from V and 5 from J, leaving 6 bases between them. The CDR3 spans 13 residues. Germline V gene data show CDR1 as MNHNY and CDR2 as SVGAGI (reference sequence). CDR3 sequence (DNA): TGTGCCAGCAGTTACAGGGGGACCGGGGAGCTGTTTTTT. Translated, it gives CASSYRGTGELFF.

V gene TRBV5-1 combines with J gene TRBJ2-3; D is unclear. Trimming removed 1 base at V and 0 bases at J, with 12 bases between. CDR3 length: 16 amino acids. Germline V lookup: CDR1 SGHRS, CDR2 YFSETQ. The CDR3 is CASSLPSGTSTDTQYF. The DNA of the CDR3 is TGCGCCAGCAGCTTGCCCTCGGGTACTAGCACAGATACGCAGTATTTT.

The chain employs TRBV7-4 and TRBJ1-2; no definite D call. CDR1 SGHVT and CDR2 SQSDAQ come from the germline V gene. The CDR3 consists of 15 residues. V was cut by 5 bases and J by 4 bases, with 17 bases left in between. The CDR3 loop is CASSLRPGIVYGYTF. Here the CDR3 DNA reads TGTGCCAGCAGCCTCCGCCCGGGGATTGTCTATGGCTACACCTTC.

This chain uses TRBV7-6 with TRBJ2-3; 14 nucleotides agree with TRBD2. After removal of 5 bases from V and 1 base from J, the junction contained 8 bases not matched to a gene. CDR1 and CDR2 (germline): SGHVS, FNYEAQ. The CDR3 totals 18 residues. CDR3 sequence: CASSLGLAGAKGTDTQYF. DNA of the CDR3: TGTGCCAGCAGCCTGGGACTAGCGGGGGCGAAGGGCACAGATACGCAGTATTTT. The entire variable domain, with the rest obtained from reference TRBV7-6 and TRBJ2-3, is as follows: GAGVSQSPRYKVTKRGQDVALRCDPISGHVSLYWYRQALGQGPEFLTYFNYEAQQDKSGLPNDRFSAERPEGSISTLTIQRTEQRDSAMYRCASSLGLAGAKGTDTQYFGPGTRLTVL.

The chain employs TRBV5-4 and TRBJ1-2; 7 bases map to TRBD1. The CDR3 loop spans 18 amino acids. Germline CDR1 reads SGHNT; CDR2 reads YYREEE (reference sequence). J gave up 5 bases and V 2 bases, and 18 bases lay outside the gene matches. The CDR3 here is CASSLASIMNRGPYGYTF. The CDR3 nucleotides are TGTGCCAGCAGCTTAGCTTCTATTATGAACAGGGGACCTTATGGCTACACCTTC. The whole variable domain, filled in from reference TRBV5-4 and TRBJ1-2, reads ETGVTQSPTHLIKTRGQQVTLRCSSQSGHNTVSWYQQALGQGPQFIFQYYREEENGRGNFPPRFSGLQFPNYSSELNVNALELDDSALYLCASSLASIMNRGPYGYTFGSGTRLTVV.

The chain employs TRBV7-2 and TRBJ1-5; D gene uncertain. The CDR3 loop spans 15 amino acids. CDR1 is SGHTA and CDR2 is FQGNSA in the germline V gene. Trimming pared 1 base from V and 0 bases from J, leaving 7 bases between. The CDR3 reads CASSLGARSNQPQHF. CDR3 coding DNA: TGTGCCAGCAGCTTAGGGGCTCGTAGCAATCAGCCCCAGCATTTT.

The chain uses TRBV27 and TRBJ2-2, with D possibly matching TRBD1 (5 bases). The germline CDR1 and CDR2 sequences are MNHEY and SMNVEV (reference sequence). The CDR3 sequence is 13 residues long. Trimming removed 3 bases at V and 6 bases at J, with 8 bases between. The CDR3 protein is CASSFGHPGELFF. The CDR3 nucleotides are TGTGCCAGCAGTTTCGGACACCCCGGGGAGCTGTTTTTT.

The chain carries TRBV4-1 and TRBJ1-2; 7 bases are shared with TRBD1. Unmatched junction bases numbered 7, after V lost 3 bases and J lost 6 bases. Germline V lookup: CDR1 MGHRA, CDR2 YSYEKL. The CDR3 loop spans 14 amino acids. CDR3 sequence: CASSHDRVSDGYTF. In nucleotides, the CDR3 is TGCGCCAGCAGCCACGACAGGGTGAGCGATGGCTACACCTTC.

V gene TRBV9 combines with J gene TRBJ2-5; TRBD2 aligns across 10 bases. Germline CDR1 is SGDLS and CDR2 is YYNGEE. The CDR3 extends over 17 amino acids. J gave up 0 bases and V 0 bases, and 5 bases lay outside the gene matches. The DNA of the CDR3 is TGTGCCAGCAGCGTAGAGGTAGCGGGGGGACACCAAGAGACCCAGTACTTC. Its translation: CASSVEVAGGHQETQYF.

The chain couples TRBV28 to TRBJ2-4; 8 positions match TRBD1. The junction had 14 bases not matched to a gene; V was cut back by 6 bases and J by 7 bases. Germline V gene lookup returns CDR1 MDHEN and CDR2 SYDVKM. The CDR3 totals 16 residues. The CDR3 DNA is TGTGCCAGCAGAAATCAGGGGGCCTGGGGTAATAACATTCAGTACTTC. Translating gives CASRNQGAWGNNIQYF.

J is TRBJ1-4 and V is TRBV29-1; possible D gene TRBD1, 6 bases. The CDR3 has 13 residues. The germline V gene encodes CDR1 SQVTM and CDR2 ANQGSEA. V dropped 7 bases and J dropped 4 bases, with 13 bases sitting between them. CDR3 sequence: CSAETGHNEKLFF. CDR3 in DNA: TGCAGCGCCGAGACAGGCCATAATGAAAAACTGTTTTTT. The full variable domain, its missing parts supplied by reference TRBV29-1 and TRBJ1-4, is SAVISQKPSRDICQRGTSLTIQCQVDSQVTMMFWYRQQPGQSLTLIATANQGSEATYESGFVIDKFPISRPNLTFSTLTVSNMSPEDSSIYLCSAETGHNEKLFFGSGTQLSVL.

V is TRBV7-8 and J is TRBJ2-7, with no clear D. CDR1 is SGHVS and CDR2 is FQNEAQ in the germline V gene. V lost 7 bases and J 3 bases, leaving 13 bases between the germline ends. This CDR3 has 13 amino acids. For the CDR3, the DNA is TGTGCCAGCACCGTTATTGGCAGCTACGAGCAGTACTTC. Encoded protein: CASTVIGSYEQYF.

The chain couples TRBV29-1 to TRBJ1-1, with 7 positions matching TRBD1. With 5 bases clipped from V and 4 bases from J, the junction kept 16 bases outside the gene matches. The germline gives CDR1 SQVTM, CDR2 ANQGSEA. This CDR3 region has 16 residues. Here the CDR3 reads CSVRGLLTGPSTEAFF. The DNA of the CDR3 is TGCAGCGTTCGGGGCCTCTTGACAGGGCCAAGCACTGAAGCTTTCTTT.

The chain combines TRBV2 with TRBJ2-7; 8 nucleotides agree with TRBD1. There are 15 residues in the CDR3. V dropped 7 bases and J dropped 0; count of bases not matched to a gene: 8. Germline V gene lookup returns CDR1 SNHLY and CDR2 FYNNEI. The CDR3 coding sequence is TGTGCCAGCACCCAGGGGGCGGAACCCTCCTACGAGCAGTACTTC. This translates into CASTQGAEPSYEQYF.

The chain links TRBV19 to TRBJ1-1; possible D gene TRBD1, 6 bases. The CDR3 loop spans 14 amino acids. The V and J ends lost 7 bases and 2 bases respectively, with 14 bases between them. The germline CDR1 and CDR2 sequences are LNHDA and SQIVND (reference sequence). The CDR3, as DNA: TGTGCCAGTACCCAAGGGGGGGTTAACACTGAAGCTTTCTTT. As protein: CASTQGGVNTEAFF.

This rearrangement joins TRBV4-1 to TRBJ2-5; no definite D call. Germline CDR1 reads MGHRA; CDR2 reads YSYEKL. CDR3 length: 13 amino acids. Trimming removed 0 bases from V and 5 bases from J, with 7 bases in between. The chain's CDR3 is CASSQDGAETQYF. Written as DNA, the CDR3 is TGCGCCAGCAGCCAAGATGGAGCGGAGACCCAGTACTTC.

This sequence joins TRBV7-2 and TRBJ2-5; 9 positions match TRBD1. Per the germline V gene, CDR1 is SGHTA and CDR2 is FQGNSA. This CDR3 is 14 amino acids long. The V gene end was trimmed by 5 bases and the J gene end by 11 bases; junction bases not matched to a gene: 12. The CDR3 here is CASSPSDRGFRQYF. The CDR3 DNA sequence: TGTGCCAGCAGCCCATCAGACAGGGGGTTTCGGCAGTACTTC.

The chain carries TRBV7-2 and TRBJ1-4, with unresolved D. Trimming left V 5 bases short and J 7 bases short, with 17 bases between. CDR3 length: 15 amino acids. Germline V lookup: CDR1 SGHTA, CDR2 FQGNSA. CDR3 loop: CASSPSGARGEKLFF. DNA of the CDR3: TGTGCCAGCAGCCCCTCGGGTGCCAGAGGTGAAAAACTGTTTTTT. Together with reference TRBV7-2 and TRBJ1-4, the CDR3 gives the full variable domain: GAGVSQSPSNKVTEKGKDVELRCDPISGHTALYWYRQSLGQGLEFLIYFQGNSAPDKSGLPSDRFSAERTGGSVSTLTIQRTQQEDSAVYLCASSPSGARGEKLFFGSGTQLSVL.

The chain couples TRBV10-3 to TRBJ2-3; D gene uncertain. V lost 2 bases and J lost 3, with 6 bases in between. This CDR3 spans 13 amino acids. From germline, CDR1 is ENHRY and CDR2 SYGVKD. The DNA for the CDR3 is TGTGCCATCAGTGAGCTTGAGACAGATACGCAGTATTTT. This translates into CAISELETDTQYF.

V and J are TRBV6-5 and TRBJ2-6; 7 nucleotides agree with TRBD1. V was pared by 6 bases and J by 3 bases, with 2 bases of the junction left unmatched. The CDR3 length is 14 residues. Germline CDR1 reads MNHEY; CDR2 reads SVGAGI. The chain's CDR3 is CASRTGIGANVLTF. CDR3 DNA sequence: TGTGCCAGCAGGACAGGGATTGGGGCCAACGTCCTGACTTTC.

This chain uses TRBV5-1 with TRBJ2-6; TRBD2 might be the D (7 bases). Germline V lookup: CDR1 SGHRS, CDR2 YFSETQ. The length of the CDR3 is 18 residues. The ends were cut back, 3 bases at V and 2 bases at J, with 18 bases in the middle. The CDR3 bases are TGCGCCAGCAGCTGGGGGGGACAAGGCCGGGCTGGGGCCAACGTCCTGACTTTC. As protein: CASSWGGQGRAGANVLTF.